This TCR beta chain is drawn from a study of lymphopenia after photon versus proton radiotherapy. Only in-frame clones appear in the TCRdb table, and some are missing; sequencing was by immunoSEQ multiplex PCR. The profile shows tens of thousands of clones, roughly 83% of them singletons. This sequence originates from a man in his fifties or sixties with pancreatic cancer. Specimen: peripheral blood, collected from a patient treated with proton-based radiotherapy.

The CDR3 here is CASRDSGSSYEQYF. The CDR3 coding sequence is TGTGCCAGCAGGGATAGCGGGAGCTCCTACGAGCAGTACTTC. The chain uses TRBV6-6 and TRBJ2-5; TRBD2 aligns across 9 bases. The J call may be incorrect, as the DNA end agrees better with TRBJ2-7. CDR1 MNHNY and CDR2 SVGAGI come from the germline V gene (reference sequence). This CDR3 is 14 amino acids long.